These 30 T cell receptor beta chains were all obtained from the same sample, sequenced in a study of cytomegalovirus exposure and HLA in healthy donors. Here immunoSEQ multiplex PCR was the method, and the copy in TCRdb shows in-frame clones only, minus some. The sample carries 150,000 to 200,000 clones, 75% to 90% recorded once. Material: PBMCs. All receptors derive from a young woman in good health and CMV-seronegative.

The count of this clone is one. The gene calls are TRBV5-1 and TRBJ1-1, with 9 positions matching TRBD1. Germline V CDR1 and CDR2: SGHRS, YFSETQ. The CDR3 covers 14 residues. The V gene end was trimmed by 5 bases and the J gene end by 2 bases; junction bases not matched to a gene: 4. The CDR3 DNA follows: TGCGCCAGCAGTTCGGACAGGGGTAACACTGAAGCTTTCTTT. Its translation: CASSSDRGNTEAFF.

The chain joins TRBV10-3 to TRBJ1-2; 9 nucleotides match TRBD1. The CDR3 consists of 13 residues. Germline-derived CDR1 and CDR2 are ENHRY and SYGVKD. V was clipped by 6 bases and J by 6 bases; unmatched bases: 5. DNA for the CDR3: TGTGCCATCAGATCGACAGGGGGAGATGGCTACACCTTC. It codes for CAIRSTGGDGYTF.

This clone was seen only a few times. The J gene is TRBJ1-6, the V gene TRBV12-5, with a possible D match to TRBD1 (6 bases). The germline V and J ends were trimmed by 5 bases and 8 bases, with 16 bases remaining between them. Germline V gene data show CDR1 as LGHNT and CDR2 as FRNRAP. The CDR3 extends over 15 amino acids. Here the CDR3 DNA reads TGTGCTAGTGGTCTCGCTATTGGGGGCGATTCACCCCTCCACTTT. This sequence encodes CASGLAIGGDSPLHF.

The chain links TRBV4-3 to TRBJ1-1; 8 bases are shared with TRBD1. CDR1 is LGHNA and CDR2 is YSLEER in the germline V gene. The CDR3 sequence is 16 residues long. V was pared by 3 bases and J by 4 bases, with 10 bases of the junction left unmatched. As DNA, the CDR3 is TGCGCCAGCAGCCAGTATCCGGGACAGGAGGGCACTGAAGCTTTCTTT. This encodes CASSQYPGQEGTEAFF.

The chain recombines TRBV11-3 with TRBJ1-2; D might be TRBD1 (5 bases). This CDR3 region has 13 residues. Germline CDR1 and CDR2: SGHNT and YENEEA. Trimming left V 5 bases short and J 4 bases short, with 11 bases between. CDR3 loop: CASSLAGGYGYTF. In nucleotides, the CDR3 is TGTGCCAGCAGCCTGGCGGGGGGCTATGGCTACACCTTC. The full variable domain, with the rest looked up from reference TRBV11-3 and TRBJ1-2, is EAGVVQSPRYKIIEKKQPVAFWCNPISGHNTLYWYLQNLGQGPELLIRYENEEAVDDSQLPKDRFSAERLKGVDSTLKIQPAELGDSAVYLCASSLAGGYGYTFGSGTRLTVV.

V is TRBV4-3 and J is TRBJ1-2; D is unclear. Germline V lookup: CDR1 LGHNA, CDR2 YSLEER. V shed 4 bases and J shed 5 bases, with 11 bases lying between them. The CDR3 totals 13 residues. Here the CDR3 DNA reads TGCGCCAGCAGCCTCAACAATGGTTATGGCTACACCTTC. It specifies CASSLNNGYGYTF.

This chain connects TRBV11-3 to TRBJ1-1, with D hard to call. The V end was cut by 2 bases, the J end by 3 bases, with 7 bases between. CDR3 size: 13 residues. Germline V gene lookup returns CDR1 SGHNT and CDR2 YENEEA. DNA of the CDR3: TGTGCCAGCAGCTTAATGAGGGACACTGAAGCTTTCTTT. Protein sequence: CASSLMRDTEAFF.

The rearrangement joins TRBV18 to TRBJ1-1, with 7 bases lining up with TRBD1. V shed 4 bases, J shed 1 base, and the junction held 12 bases outside the gene matches. There are 17 residues in the CDR3. Germline CDR1 is KGHSH and CDR2 is LQKENI. DNA of the CDR3: TGTGCCAGCTCACAACAAACCGAGGGGGCGGGGAACACTGAAGCTTTCTTT. Amino acid sequence: CASSQQTEGAGNTEAFF.

The CDR3, as DNA: TGCAGCGTCGGGACAGTCTCTAACTATGGCTACACCTTC. This sequence encodes CSVGTVSNYGYTF. This chain joins TRBV29-1 and TRBJ1-2; 7 bases are a match to TRBD1. This CDR3 region has 13 residues. V was clipped by 6 bases and J by 0 bases; unmatched bases: 4. Per germline, CDR1 SQVTM and CDR2 ANQGSEA.

The rearrangement links TRBV15 to TRBJ1-2; D gene ambiguous. This CDR3 comprises 12 residues. CDR1 is LNHNV and CDR2 is YYDKDF in the germline V gene (reference sequence). The V gene lost 3 bases and the J gene lost 5 bases, with 7 bases spanning the gap. The CDR3 here is CATSRADYGYTF. CDR3 nucleotide sequence: TGTGCCACCAGCAGGGCGGATTATGGCTACACCTTC.

The V call is TRBV11-2, the J call TRBJ2-7, with 7 bases aligning to TRBD2. Trimming took 3 bases from V and 7 from J; bases not matched to a gene: 6. The CDR3 spans 13 residues. From germline, CDR1 is SGHAT and CDR2 FQNNGV. The CDR3 sequence is CASSFGEGWEQYF. CDR3 DNA: TGTGCCAGCAGCTTTGGGGAGGGGTGGGAGCAGTACTTC.

CDR3 loop: CASSPDRGAAEAFF. The CDR3 bases are TGTGCCAGCTCACCAGACAGGGGGGCCGCTGAAGCTTTCTTT. The V gene is TRBV18, the J gene TRBJ1-1, with 9 bases fitting TRBD1. In germline, CDR1 is KGHSH, CDR2 LQKENI. V shed 2 bases, J shed 6 bases, and the junction held 4 bases outside the gene matches. The CDR3 has 14 residues. Using reference TRBV18 and TRBJ1-1 for the parts outside the CDR3, the full variable domain is NAGVMQNPRHLVRRRGQEARLRCSPMKGHSHVYWYRQLPEEGLKFMVYLQKENIIDESGMPKERFSAEFPKEGPSILRIQQVVRGDSAAYFCASSPDRGAAEAFFGQGTRLTVV.

The J gene is TRBJ2-7, the V gene TRBV6-1; 7 bases line up with TRBD2. The germline gives CDR1 MNHNS, CDR2 SASEGT. V shed 4 bases, J shed 4 bases, and the junction held 10 bases outside the gene matches. The CDR3 loop spans 15 amino acids. The CDR3 coding sequence is TGTGCCAGCAGTGCTCCGGGACTAAAACTATACGAGCAGTACTTC. It codes for CASSAPGLKLYEQYF.

J is TRBJ2-2 and V is TRBV7-6; 7 positions match TRBD1. CDR1 and CDR2 from the germline V gene are SGHVS and FNYEAQ. Trimming removed 3 bases from V and 7 bases from J; junction bases left unmatched: 2. The CDR3 contains 13 residues. In DNA, the CDR3 is TGTGCCAGCAGCTTTACAGGGGTCGGGGAGCTGTTTTTT. Its translation: CASSFTGVGELFF.

This chain connects TRBV6-1 to TRBJ1-2; TRBD1 matches at 9 bases. Germline V gene sequence: CDR1 MNHNS, CDR2 SASEGT. This CDR3 spans 19 amino acids. V gave up 3 bases and J gave up 4 bases; unmatched junction bases: 18. As DNA, the CDR3 is TGTGCCAGCAGTGATAGGGGACAGGGATCGGGTCCGTCCTCCTATGGCTACACCTTC. Amino acids: CASSDRGQGSGPSSYGYTF.

The J gene is TRBJ1-2, the V gene TRBV6-5; D gene ambiguous. Trimming left V 2 bases short and J 5 bases short, with 12 bases between. In germline, CDR1 is MNHEY, CDR2 SVGAGI. The length of the CDR3 is 14 residues. For the CDR3, the DNA is TGTGCCAGCAGTTACCGGGGAGATCAATATGGCTACACCTTC. Protein product: CASSYRGDQYGYTF.

This clone was seen only once. The chain uses TRBV9 and TRBJ1-1; TRBD1 aligns across 9 bases. CDR3 length equals 15 residues. V trimming: 4 bases; J trimming: 4 bases; junction bases outside the gene matches: 8. Germline loops: CDR1 SGDLS, CDR2 YYNGEE. CDR3 loop: CASSPNPGQGTEAFF. The CDR3 DNA reads as TGTGCCAGCAGCCCTAACCCGGGACAGGGCACTGAAGCTTTCTTT.

CDR3 region: CASSLQAGSGTEAFF. For the CDR3, the DNA is TGTGCCAGCAGCTTACAGGCAGGGTCAGGGACTGAAGCTTTCTTT. The chain links TRBV7-9 to TRBJ1-1; D is possibly TRBD1 (5 bases). The V end lost 2 bases, the J end lost 5 bases, and 15 bases lay between the germline ends. This CDR3 has 15 residues. Germline V gives CDR1 SEHNR, CDR2 FQNEAQ (reference sequence).

J is TRBJ1-2 and V is TRBV27, with D tentatively TRBD1 (5 bases). There are 15 residues in the CDR3. Germline V lookup: CDR1 MNHEY, CDR2 SMNVEV (reference sequence). Trimming took off 2 bases at V and 1 base at J, with 11 bases between the two ends. DNA of the CDR3: TGTGCCAGCAGTTTAACGAGGGGAGGTAACTATGGCTACACCTTC. Encoded protein: CASSLTRGGNYGYTF.

This CDR3 reads CASSYYLSGPGETGELFF. DNA for the CDR3: TGTGCCAGCAGCTACTACCTTTCAGGACCGGGGGAGACCGGGGAGCTGTTTTTT. The V call is TRBV7-9, the J call TRBJ2-2; weak D call: TRBD2 (6 bases). Germline V lookup: CDR1 SEHNR, CDR2 FQNEAQ (reference sequence). The germline V and J ends were trimmed by 4 bases and 5 bases, with 23 bases remaining between them. There are 18 residues in the CDR3.

The CDR3 nucleotides read TGTGCCAGTAGACTTGGACTAGCGGGCACCGGGGAGCTGTTTTTT. It codes for CASRLGLAGTGELFF. The V gene is TRBV19, the J gene TRBJ2-2; 11 bases agree with TRBD2. Per the germline V gene, CDR1 is LNHDA and CDR2 is SQIVND (reference sequence). Trimming cost V 6 bases and J 4 bases; bases outside gene matches: 4. The CDR3 is made up of 15 amino acids.

This clone was observed a handful of times. This rearrangement joins TRBV7-9 to TRBJ2-7; 9 nucleotides align to TRBD1. The CDR3 contains 14 residues. The V segment lost 5 bases and the J segment 5 bases; nucleotides outside the gene matches: 7. Looked up from germline, CDR1 is SEHNR and CDR2 is FQNEAQ (reference sequence). CDR3 loop: CASSLGQGFHEQYF. Here the CDR3 DNA reads TGTGCCAGCAGCCTAGGACAGGGGTTCCACGAGCAGTACTTC.

The gene calls are TRBV10-3 and TRBJ1-5; 10 bases are a match to TRBD1. Germline-derived CDR1 and CDR2 are ENHRY and SYGVKD. The CDR3 runs 14 residues. Trimming cost V 4 bases and J 7 bases; bases outside gene matches: 4. For the CDR3, the DNA is TGTGCCATCAGTGCGGACAGGGGGGTCCAGCCCCAGCATTTT. Translating gives CAISADRGVQPQHF.

Notes on this clone: This CDR3 is also generated by other DNA sequences in the sample. This sequence joins TRBV6-5 and TRBJ2-3, with TRBD2 matching over 9 bases. CDR3 length: 15 residues. From germline, CDR1 is MNHEY and CDR2 SVGAGI. Trimming removed 2 bases from V and 6 bases from J; junction bases left unmatched: 6. The CDR3 DNA sequence: TGTGCCAGCAGTTACGGGCTAGCGGGACCCGATACGCAGTATTTT. It encodes CASSYGLAGPDTQYF.

The gene calls are TRBV9 and TRBJ1-4, with D perhaps matching TRBD1 (6 bases). This CDR3 is built from 15 residues. Trimming shortened V by 4 bases and J by 7 bases, and 17 bases separated the two germline ends. The germline V gene has CDR1 SGDLS and CDR2 YYNGEE. The CDR3 nucleotides are TGTGCCAGCAGCTTAGACCGGGGGGCTGGTGAAAAACTGTTTTTT. It specifies CASSLDRGAGEKLFF.

This chain connects TRBV15 to TRBJ1-4; no definite D call. CDR1 LNHNV and CDR2 YYDKDF come from the germline V gene (reference sequence). The CDR3 totals 15 residues. V dropped 1 base and J dropped 7 bases, with 13 bases sitting between them. CDR3 region: CATSRVRGGGEKLFF. The CDR3 nucleotides are TGTGCCACCAGCAGAGTCCGGGGTGGAGGTGAAAAACTGTTTTTT.

The chain joins TRBV4-3 to TRBJ1-1, with D possibly being TRBD1 (6 bases). V lost 4 bases to trimming and J lost 7 bases, with 19 bases between them. This CDR3 has 15 amino acids. Per the germline V gene, CDR1 is LGHNA and CDR2 is YSLEER. CDR3 amino acids: CASSPGGRRAIEAFF. The CDR3 DNA reads TGCGCCAGCAGCCCGGGGGGCAGACGAGCTATTGAAGCTTTCTTT.

The chain couples TRBV7-6 to TRBJ2-2, with 9 bases matching TRBD1. Looked up from germline, CDR1 is SGHVS and CDR2 is FNYEAQ. The CDR3 length is 19 residues. Losses at the gene ends were 2 bases for V and 6 bases for J; bases not matched to a gene: 16. The CDR3 reads CASSLMISPNRGLSGELFF. The CDR3 DNA sequence: TGTGCCAGCAGCTTAATGATATCCCCGAACAGGGGGCTTTCCGGGGAGCTGTTTTTT.

The V and J genes are TRBV4-1 and TRBJ1-1, with 7 bases aligning to TRBD1. V trimming: 1 base; J trimming: 5 bases; junction bases outside the gene matches: 10. This CDR3 is built from 16 residues. The germline gives CDR1 MGHRA, CDR2 YSYEKL. CDR3 loop: CASSQVGRQGGTEAFF. In DNA form, the CDR3 reads TGCGCCAGCAGCCAAGTTGGAAGACAGGGTGGTACTGAAGCTTTCTTT.

The rearrangement joins TRBV29-1 to TRBJ1-2; D perhaps matches TRBD1 (5 bases). Deletions cut 1 base from V and 6 bases from J, with 9 bases between. Germline V gene data show CDR1 as SQVTM and CDR2 as ANQGSEA. The CDR3 is 12 residues long. CDR3 in amino acids: CSVEGQGHGYTF. CDR3 coding DNA: TGCAGCGTTGAAGGGCAGGGCCATGGCTACACCTTC.